This T cell receptor (beta chain) was found in a study of T-cell reconstitution after alpha-beta-depleted transplantation in children. Overall study results and limits: As was reported, about two months after transplant, alpha-beta T cells came from several hundred expanded graft clones. At one year after transplant, newly produced T cells mostly accounted for T-cell counts and diversity. Day-60 TCRbeta diversity that was high in some patients was derived from surviving recipient T cells and thymic progenitors.

CDR1 and CDR2 (germline): SGHAT, FQDESV (reference sequence). Trimming pared 7 bases from V and 0 bases from J, leaving 16 bases between. The length of the CDR3 is 16 residues. This clonotype was observed a few times. Its antigen is unknown. Unique molecular identifiers were incorporated when the TCRbeta library was constructed. MiXCR was run by TCRdb on the PCR reads, yielding one entry per CDR3 protein. There are about 980,000 distinct CDR3 sequences in the sample; 25% to 30% occur only once, and more than 25% lies in the top ten. The sequence derives from a boy less than two years old who had a stem cell transplant for SCID, so the T cells may come from the graft donor. Specimen: PBMCs, mostly from graft donor cells, collected 360 days after TCRalphabeta/CD19-depleted stem cell transplant. The genes are TRBV11-1 and TRBJ2-1; D perhaps matches TRBD1 (6 bases). The CDR3 sequence: CASTIRGSSSYNEQFF. CDR3 DNA: TGTGCCAGCACCATTAGGGGGTCGAGCTCCTACAATGAGCAGTTCTTC. The full variable domain, with the rest looked up from reference TRBV11-1 and TRBJ2-1, is EAEVAQSPRYKITEKSQAVAFWCDPISGHATLYWYRQILGQGPELLVQFQDESVVDDSQLPKDRFSAERLKGVDSTLKIQPAELGDSAMYLCASTIRGSSSYNEQFFGPGTRLTVL.